The source of this T cell receptor (beta chain) is a study of blood T cell repertoires in COVID-19. Study in general: Material from acute and convalescent COVID-19 was sourced from the United States, Italy and Spain. In each case, the material was cDNA or gDNA derived from T cells, B-cell-depleted T cells, or PBMCs.

In the original workflow: Amplified reference gene primers provided the basis for estimating nucleated cell counts. Assay: immunoSEQ multiplex PCR; the TCRdb copy retains only in-frame clones and omits some. That table furnishes V, J and clone size, whereas the DNA furnished D and trimming. The data hold roughly 100,000 clones, with roughly nine tenths observed a single time. The clonotype was recovered from a human donor in a cohort sampled during active COVID-19. Sequencing used peripheral blood.

CDR3 DNA sequence: TGTGCCAGCAGTCCAATTGGGCTAGCGGAGAATACGCAGTATTTT. Encoded protein: CASSPIGLAENTQYF. The chain links TRBV2 to TRBJ2-3; 7 bases match TRBD2. The ends lost 5 bases at V and 7 bases at J; junction bases unmatched: 12. This CDR3 region has 15 residues. CDR1 SNHLY and CDR2 FYNNEI come from the germline V gene.